Listed below are T cell receptor beta chains from one sample, sequenced in a study of identical twins. TCRdb analysed the 5' RACE reads with MiXCR anew, one entry per CDR3 protein. The sample lists under 1 million distinct CDR3 sequences; 10% to 15% were seen once. A further study also used this sample, focusing on yellow fever vaccine responses in identical twins.

Sequencing was done on a sample of PBMCs. The source is a woman between 18 and 29 years old in good health. The CDR3 runs from the conserved cysteine through the conserved F or W.

V gene: TRBV10-3; J gene: TRBJ2-1; CDR3 protein: CAISESGGPFYNEQFF
V gene: TRBV20-1; J gene: TRBJ2-5; CDR3 protein: CSARRLGQSGPQETQYF
V gene: TRBV6-2/TRBV6-3; J gene: TRBJ1-1; CDR3 protein: CASSYGNRLLMGTEAFF
V gene: TRBV11-2; J gene: TRBJ2-3; CDR3 protein: CASSPLGVSPGTQYF
V gene: TRBV3-1; J gene: TRBJ2-1; CDR3 protein: CASSFGLAGDKQFF
V gene: TRBV9; J gene: TRBJ1-1; CDR3 protein: CASSVGGSGNAEAFF
V gene: TRBV6-5; J gene: TRBJ2-7; CDR3 protein: CASSYSEGQAYEQYF
V gene: TRBV20-1; J gene: TRBJ1-6; CDR3 protein: CSADDGSSYNSPLHF
V gene: TRBV3-1; J gene: TRBJ2-2; CDR3 protein: CASSPRQGFNTGELFF
V gene: TRBV27; J gene: TRBJ2-5; CDR3 protein: CASSLSMGAGGPKTQYF
V gene: TRBV7-8; J gene: TRBJ2-7; CDR3 protein: CASSLGQQLWGEQYF
V gene: TRBV6-5; J gene: TRBJ1-1; CDR3 protein: CASSYIWGGTEAFF
V gene: TRBV6-1; J gene: TRBJ1-5; CDR3 protein: CASRDPDRTQPQHF
V gene: TRBV15; J gene: TRBJ2-1; CDR3 protein: CATSRDRDSNEQFF
V gene: TRBV27; J gene: TRBJ2-3; CDR3 protein: CASSQAAGFADTQYF
V gene: TRBV5-1; J gene: TRBJ2-7; CDR3 protein: CASSLNPGQGASEQYF
V gene: TRBV5-1; J gene: TRBJ2-7; CDR3 protein: CASSPGHISYEQYF
V gene: TRBV10-3; J gene: TRBJ2-5; CDR3 protein: CAISETLGNQETQYF
V gene: TRBV5-1; J gene: TRBJ2-5; CDR3 protein: CASSLGGVQETQYF
V gene: TRBV15; J gene: TRBJ2-2; CDR3 protein: CATSREASFPTGELFF
V gene: TRBV12-3/TRBV12-4; J gene: TRBJ2-3; CDR3 protein: CASRGWQRGDTQYF
V gene: TRBV4-1; J gene: TRBJ2-1; CDR3 protein: CASSQGRREVFEQFF
V gene: TRBV6-1; J gene: TRBJ2-4; CDR3 protein: CASSLEQGSPKNIQYF
V gene: TRBV20-1; J gene: TRBJ1-1; CDR3 protein: CSAAQGVGTEAFF
V gene: TRBV12-3/TRBV12-4; J gene: TRBJ1-2; CDR3 protein: CASSLLVSEGYTF
V gene: TRBV19; J gene: TRBJ1-2; CDR3 protein: CASSARIWGADYGYTF
V gene: TRBV2; J gene: TRBJ2-5; CDR3 protein: CASRPGVETQYF
V gene: TRBV5-1; J gene: TRBJ2-5; CDR3 protein: CASSLTPERDTQETQYF
V gene: TRBV9; J gene: TRBJ2-1; CDR3 protein: CASSVEPLGQGNEQFF
V gene: TRBV12-3/TRBV12-4; J gene: TRBJ2-1; CDR3 protein: CASSSQHSSYNEQFF
V gene: TRBV20-1; J gene: TRBJ2-7; CDR3 protein: CSARLAGNYEQYF
V gene: TRBV10-3; J gene: TRBJ2-1; CDR3 protein: CAISLAGVNEQFF
V gene: TRBV19; J gene: TRBJ2-5; CDR3 protein: CASSLVHSGGAGETQYF
V gene: TRBV24-1; J gene: TRBJ2-2; CDR3 protein: CATSDFAGHTGELFF
V gene: TRBV6-1; J gene: TRBJ2-5; CDR3 protein: CASRWDRGSETQYF